The rows below give T cell receptor beta chains drawn from one sample of a study of T-cell reconstitution after alpha-beta-depleted transplantation in children. One entry per CDR3 protein results from TCRdb running MiXCR on the PCR reads. Found here are about 240,000 distinct CDR3 sequences, 12% of them singletons; the top ten hold roughly 2.6%. Sequenced here: PBMCs from the stem cell graft donor, sampled from the stem cell graft. The source is a human donor who donated a stem cell graft to a child with acute lymphoblastic leukemia. Each CDR3 is given without its conserved first and last residue. Each record gives: J gene, V gene, CDR3 protein.

TRBJ2-3 TRBV9 ASSVDRTSGADTQY
TRBJ1-1 TRBV10-3 AISDLGPRLNTEAF
TRBJ2-1 TRBV7-2 ASSLSGFGEQF
TRBJ1-1 TRBV19 ASKQQRNTEAF
TRBJ1-6 TRBV20-1 SARSAGQAWGSPLH
TRBJ2-1 TRBV20-1 SAQTSGRANEQF
TRBJ2-4 TRBV6-2/TRBV6-3 ASSGELAKNIQY
TRBJ2-5 TRBV6-1 ATREGRMETQY
TRBJ1-5 TRBV6-1 ASSEATLWPQH
TRBJ2-4 TRBV7-9 ASSLAGTDKNIQY
TRBJ2-2 TRBV28 ASSFLQRGITGKTNTGELF
TRBJ2-7 TRBV27 ASSLSGQGDEQY
TRBJ2-2 TRBV12-3/TRBV12-4 ASTAGTSGSRTGELF
TRBJ1-1 TRBV21-1 ASSNGVNTEAF
TRBJ2-7 TRBV20-1 SAREGAGGYEQY
TRBJ2-7 TRBV29-1 SVEDGTGGYEQY
TRBJ2-7 TRBV25-1 ASSIGGAQQY
TRBJ2-1 TRBV30 AWSTGSYNEQF
TRBJ2-7 TRBV7-9 ASSWDRVANEQY
TRBJ2-7 TRBV12-3/TRBV12-4 ASSPGTGVYEQY
TRBJ2-1 TRBV7-2 ASSRRASGQGGEQF
TRBJ2-7 TRBV29-1 SVVSAGRYEQY
TRBJ2-7 TRBV10-3 AIKAQGVGSEQY
TRBJ2-6 TRBV4-3 ASSQDVYSGANVLT
TRBJ2-5 TRBV6-5 ASSYIERRSGETQY
TRBJ2-3 TRBV15 ATSRLAGGGDTQY
TRBJ1-1 TRBV5-6 ASTSDMNTEAF
TRBJ2-7 TRBV6-2/TRBV6-3 ASSSNVQDEQY
TRBJ2-7 TRBV5-1 ASSAGTEQY
TRBJ1-1 TRBV10-3 AISEGERTGLTEAF
TRBJ2-3 TRBV4-3 ASSQEAVSDTQY
TRBJ2-1 TRBV20-1 SASWTGWIDEQF
TRBJ2-5 TRBV7-9 ASSSDPLGTQY
TRBJ1-6 TRBV15 ATSREGKHRVNSYNSPLH
TRBJ2-2 TRBV5-1 ASSLGRLAENTGELF
TRBJ2-3 TRBV28 ASSLDAGTGRGDTQY
TRBJ2-1 TRBV10-3 ATVSGSSYNEQF
TRBJ2-1 TRBV19 ASKEVGAVLLNNEQF
TRBJ2-7 TRBV2 ARLVSGREYEQY
TRBJ1-2 TRBV20-1 SASWGVYGYT
TRBJ2-1 TRBV6-2/TRBV6-3 ASRHLAGGNNEQF
TRBJ2-3 TRBV27 ASTNADTQY
TRBJ1-2 TRBV5-1 ASGSNYGYT
TRBJ2-2 TRBV6-1 ASTPTGGHTGELF
TRBJ1-1 TRBV7-8 ASSLNRGTGEAF
TRBJ1-1 TRBV12-3/TRBV12-4 ASSPLVRGTGGRPLGAAF
TRBJ2-7 TRBV11-2 ASSLPSGIEQY
TRBJ2-7 TRBV6-5 ASSLGTGFYEQY
TRBJ1-2 TRBV27 ASSLGLNYGYT
TRBJ1-5 TRBV6-1 ASSDQGRNQPQH
TRBJ2-2 TRBV6-5 ASIPTRGPGELF
TRBJ2-2 TRBV25-1 ASTGQDNTGELF
TRBJ2-7 TRBV12-3/TRBV12-4 ASRPGLAGGNEQY
TRBJ1-4 TRBV29-1 SVEGKGDRGPRAEKLF
TRBJ1-6 TRBV20-1 SALNRLWPLH
TRBJ2-3 TRBV3-1 ASSQRNGLAGGTYGTDTQY
TRBJ2-7 TRBV20-1 SARDLGGPGDEQY
TRBJ2-7 TRBV5-1 ASSLEQLGYYEQY
TRBJ1-1 TRBV5-6 ASSFRQGNVRDTEAF